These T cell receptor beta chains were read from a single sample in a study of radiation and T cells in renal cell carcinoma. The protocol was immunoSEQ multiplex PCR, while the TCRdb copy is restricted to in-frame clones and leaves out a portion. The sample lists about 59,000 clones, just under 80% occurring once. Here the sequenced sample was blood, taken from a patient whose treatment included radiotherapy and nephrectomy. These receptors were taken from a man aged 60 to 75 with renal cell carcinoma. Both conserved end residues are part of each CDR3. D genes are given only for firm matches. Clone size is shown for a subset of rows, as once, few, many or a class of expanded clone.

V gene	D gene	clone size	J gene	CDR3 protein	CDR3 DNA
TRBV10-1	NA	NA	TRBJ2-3	CASRDGLGDTQYF	TGCGCCAGCCGGGACGGCCTTGGAGATACGCAGTATTTT
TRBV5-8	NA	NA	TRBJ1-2	CASSFRVTGTKGYTF	TGTGCCAGCAGCTTTCGGGTGACAGGAACTAAGGGCTACACCTTC
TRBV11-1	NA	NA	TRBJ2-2	CASSLVGVTGELFF	TGTGCCAGCAGCTTAGTTGGAGTTACCGGGGAGCTGTTTTTT
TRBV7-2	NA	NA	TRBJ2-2	CASSPSDWKTGELFF	TGTGCCAGCAGCCCCTCGGACTGGAAGACCGGGGAGCTGTTTTTT
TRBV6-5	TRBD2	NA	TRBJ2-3	CASSYSGEGTQYF	TGTGCCAGCAGTTACTCGGGGGAGGGAACGCAGTATTTT
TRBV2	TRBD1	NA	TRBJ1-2	CASSDTGQGANGYTF	TGTGCCAGCAGTGACACGGGACAGGGGGCGAACGGCTACACCTTC
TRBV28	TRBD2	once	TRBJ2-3	CATGGSVGTPSTDTQYF	TGTGCCACGGGGGGGTCGGTTGGGACGCCTAGCACAGATACGCAGTATTTT
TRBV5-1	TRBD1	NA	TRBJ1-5	CASSLEGTGRNQPQHF	TGCGCCAGCAGCTTGGAGGGGACAGGGCGCAATCAGCCCCAGCATTTT
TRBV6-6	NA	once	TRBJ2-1	CASSYSAGYNEQFF	TGTGCCAGCAGTTACTCGGCGGGCTACAATGAGCAGTTCTTC
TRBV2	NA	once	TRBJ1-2	CASRKEGDYGYTF	TGTGCCAGCAGAAAGGAAGGGGACTATGGCTACACCTTC
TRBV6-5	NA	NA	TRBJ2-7	CASRGTPYEQYF	TGTGCCAGCAGGGGGACCCCCTACGAGCAGTACTTC
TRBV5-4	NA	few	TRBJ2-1	CASSLAGLRDEQFF	TGTGCCAGCAGCTTGGCCGGTCTAAGGGATGAGCAGTTCTTC
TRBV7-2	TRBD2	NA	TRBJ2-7	CASSFSGGRREQYF	TGTGCCAGCAGCTTCAGCGGGGGAAGACGCGAGCAGTACTTC
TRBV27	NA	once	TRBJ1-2	CASSSPGWGGYTF	TGTGCCAGCAGTTCCCCTGGGTGGGGAGGCTACACCTTC
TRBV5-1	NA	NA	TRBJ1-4	CASSREGTNEKLFF	TGCGCCAGCAGCCGAGAGGGCACTAATGAAAAACTGTTTTTT
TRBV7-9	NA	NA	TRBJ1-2	CASSLASLYGYTF	TGTGCCAGCAGCTTAGCCTCCCTCTATGGCTACACCTTC
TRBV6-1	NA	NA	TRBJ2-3	CASSELGADTQYF	TGTGCCAGCAGTGAATTGGGGGCAGATACGCAGTATTTT
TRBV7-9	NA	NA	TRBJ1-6	CASSSGIYNSPLHF	TGTGCCAGCAGCTCGGGAATTTATAATTCACCCCTCCACTTT
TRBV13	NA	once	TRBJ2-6	CASSDRQAGANVLTF	TGTGCCAGCAGCGATCGACAGGCTGGGGCCAACGTCCTGACTTTC
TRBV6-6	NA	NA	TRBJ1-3	CASSYRQSAGNTIYF	TGTGCCAGCAGTTACCGTCAATCGGCTGGAAACACCATATATTTT
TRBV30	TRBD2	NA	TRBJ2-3	CAWTLAATDTQYF	TGTGCCTGGACCCTAGCGGCCACAGATACGCAGTATTTT
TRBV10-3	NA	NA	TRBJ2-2	CAISESPQLGELFF	TGTGCCATCAGTGAGTCCCCTCAGCTCGGGGAGCTGTTTTTT
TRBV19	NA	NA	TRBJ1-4	CASSSVPGPEKLFF	TGTGCCAGTAGTTCAGTCCCCGGGCCAGAAAAACTGTTTTTT
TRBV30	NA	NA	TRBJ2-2	CAWTGLFTGELFF	TGTGCCTGGACGGGACTCTTCACCGGGGAGCTGTTTTTT
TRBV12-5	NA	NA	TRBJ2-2	CASGPSGTGELFF	TGTGCTAGTGGTCCCTCGGGCACCGGGGAGCTGTTTTTT
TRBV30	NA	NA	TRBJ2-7	CAWSVSSYEQYF	TGTGCCTGGAGCGTGAGCAGCTACGAGCAGTACTTC
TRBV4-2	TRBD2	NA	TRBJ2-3	CASSQASGLAGDYTQYF	TGTGCCAGCAGCCAAGCATCGGGACTAGCGGGGGACTATACGCAGTATTTT
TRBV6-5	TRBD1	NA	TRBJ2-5	CASRTGTAQETQYF	TGTGCCAGCAGGACAGGGACAGCGCAAGAGACCCAGTACTTC
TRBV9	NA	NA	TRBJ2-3	CASSQGLGGQGDTQYF	TGTGCCAGCAGCCAAGGGTTGGGGGGCCAGGGAGATACGCAGTATTTT
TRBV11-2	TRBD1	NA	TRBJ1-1	CASSLVQGILF	TGTGCCAGCAGCTTAGTACAGGGGATCCTATTT
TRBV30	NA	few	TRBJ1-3	CAWSVLTIGVDTIYF	TGTGCCTGGAGTGTACTGACCATTGGGGTGGACACCATATATTTT
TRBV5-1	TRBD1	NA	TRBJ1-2	CASSPTGVEGYGYTF	TGCGCCAGCAGCCCCACAGGGGTAGAAGGCTATGGCTACACCTTC
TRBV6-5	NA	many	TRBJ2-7	CASSYLGGESEQYF	TGTGCCAGCAGTTACCTAGGGGGAGAGTCCGAGCAGTACTTC
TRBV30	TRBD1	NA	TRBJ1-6	CAWDRDRGSPLHF	TGTGCCTGGGACCGGGACAGGGGTTCACCCCTCCACTTT
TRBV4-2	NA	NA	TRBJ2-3	CASSQESLGRGDTQYF	TGTGCCAGCAGCCAAGAATCCCTCGGGCGGGGAGATACGCAGTATTTT
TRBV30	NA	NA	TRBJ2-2	CAWRRKAGELFF	TGTGCCTGGAGGCGGAAGGCGGGGGAGCTGTTTTTT
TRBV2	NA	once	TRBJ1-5	CASSRGVSNQPQHF	TGTGCCAGCAGCCGAGGGGTGAGCAATCAGCCCCAGCATTTT
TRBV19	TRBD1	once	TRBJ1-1	CASSYRGNTEAFF	TGTGCCAGTAGTTACAGGGGGAACACTGAAGCTTTCTTT
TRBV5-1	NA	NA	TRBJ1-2	CASSLNPGQDGYTF	TGCGCCAGCAGCCTGAACCCGGGACAAGATGGCTACACCTTC
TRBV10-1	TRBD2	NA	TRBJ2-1	CASSEPAGEGPNSYNEQFF	TGCGCCAGCAGTGAGCCTGCCGGGGAGGGACCTAACTCCTACAATGAGCAGTTCTTC
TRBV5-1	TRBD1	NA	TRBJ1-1	CASSSGDRAAEAFF	TGCGCCAGCAGTTCCGGAGACAGGGCGGCTGAAGCTTTCTTT
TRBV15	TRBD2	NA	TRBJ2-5	CATSRDIPSGGAWETQYF	TGTGCCACCAGCAGAGATATACCTAGCGGGGGGGCATGGGAGACCCAGTACTTC
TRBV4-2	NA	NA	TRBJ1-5	CASSGRISNQPQHF	TGTGCCAGTTCGGGACGGATTAGCAATCAGCCCCAGCATTTT
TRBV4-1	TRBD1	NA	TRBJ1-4	CASSQDRQGGKEKLFF	TGCGCCAGCAGCCAGGACAGACAGGGAGGAAAGGAAAAACTGTTTTTT
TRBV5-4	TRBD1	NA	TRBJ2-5	CASSEIQGARKTQYF	TGCGCCAGCAGCGAGATACAGGGGGCTAGGAAGACCCAGTACTTC
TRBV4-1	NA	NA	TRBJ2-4	CASSQAEQDIQYF	TGCGCCAGCAGCCAGGCCGAACAGGACATTCAGTACTTC
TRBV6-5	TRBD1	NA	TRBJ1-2	CASSYGRQGLYGYTF	TGTGCCAGCAGTTACGGTAGACAGGGGTTATATGGCTACACCTTC
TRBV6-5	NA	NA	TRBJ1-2	CASSYRAVVTF	TGTGCCAGCAGTTACAGGGCAGTAGTCACCTTC
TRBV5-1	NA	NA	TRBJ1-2	CASTPEFAANYGYTF	TGCGCCAGCACCCCGGAGTTTGCGGCTAACTATGGCTACACCTTC
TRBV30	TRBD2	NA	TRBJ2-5	CAWSVMRGDETQYF	TGTGCCTGGAGTGTAATGCGGGGGGATGAGACCCAGTACTTC
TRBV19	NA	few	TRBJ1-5	CASSKQGFFNNQPQHF	TGTGCCAGTAGTAAGCAGGGGTTCTTTAACAATCAGCCCCAGCATTTT
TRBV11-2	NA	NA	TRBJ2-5	CASSPNSPEETQYF	TGTGCCAGCAGCCCCAACAGTCCAGAAGAGACCCAGTACTTC
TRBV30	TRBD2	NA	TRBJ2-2	CAWGGPMGGKLFF	TGTGCCTGGGGAGGGCCTATGGGAGGGAAGCTGTTTTTT
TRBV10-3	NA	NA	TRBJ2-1	CAIRPDGDNEQFF	TGTGCCATCAGACCGGACGGTGACAATGAGCAGTTCTTC
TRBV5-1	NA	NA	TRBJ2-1	CASSPRVVYNEQFF	TGCGCCAGCAGCCCACGGGTTGTCTACAATGAGCAGTTCTTC
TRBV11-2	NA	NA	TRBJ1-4	CASSWGSVEKLFF	TGTGCCAGCAGCTGGGGTAGTGTTGAAAAACTGTTTTTT
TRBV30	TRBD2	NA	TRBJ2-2	CAWTSGNTGELFF	TGTGCCTGGACTAGCGGGAACACCGGGGAGCTGTTTTTT
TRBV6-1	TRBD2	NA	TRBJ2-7	CASSEAWSSGFSYEQYF	TGTGCCAGCAGTGAAGCGTGGTCTAGCGGCTTCTCCTACGAGCAGTACTTC
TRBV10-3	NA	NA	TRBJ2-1	CAISEGLQSQYNEQFF	TGTGCCATCAGTGAGGGGTTACAGTCGCAATACAATGAGCAGTTCTTC
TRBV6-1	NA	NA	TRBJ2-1	CASSVDLGRYNEQFF	TGTGCCAGCAGTGTGGACCTTGGGCGCTACAATGAGCAGTTCTTC